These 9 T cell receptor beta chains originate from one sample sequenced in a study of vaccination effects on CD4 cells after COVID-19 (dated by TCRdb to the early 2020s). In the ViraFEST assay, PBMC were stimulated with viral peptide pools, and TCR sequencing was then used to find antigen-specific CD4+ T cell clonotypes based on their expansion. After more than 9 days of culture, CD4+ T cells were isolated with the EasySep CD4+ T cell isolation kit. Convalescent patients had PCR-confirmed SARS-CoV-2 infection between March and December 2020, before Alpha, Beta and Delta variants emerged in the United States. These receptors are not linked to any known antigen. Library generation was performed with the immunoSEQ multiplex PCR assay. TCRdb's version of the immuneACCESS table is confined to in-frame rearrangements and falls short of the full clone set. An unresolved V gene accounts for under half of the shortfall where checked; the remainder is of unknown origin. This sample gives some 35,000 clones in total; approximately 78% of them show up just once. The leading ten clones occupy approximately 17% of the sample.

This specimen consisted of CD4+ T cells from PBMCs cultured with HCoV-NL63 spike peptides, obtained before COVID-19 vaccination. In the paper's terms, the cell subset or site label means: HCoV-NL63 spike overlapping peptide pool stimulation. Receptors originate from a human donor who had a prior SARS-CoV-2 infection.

The CDR3 DNA reads as TGTGCCACCAGCAGCAACAACAATGAGCAGTTCTTC. Its translation is CATSSNNNEQFF. V is TRBV15 and J is TRBJ2-1; no reliable D call. The CDR3 has 12 amino acids. The V and J ends lost 3 bases and 5 bases respectively, with 5 bases between them. Germline V gene sequence: CDR1 LNHNV, CDR2 YYDKDF (reference sequence).

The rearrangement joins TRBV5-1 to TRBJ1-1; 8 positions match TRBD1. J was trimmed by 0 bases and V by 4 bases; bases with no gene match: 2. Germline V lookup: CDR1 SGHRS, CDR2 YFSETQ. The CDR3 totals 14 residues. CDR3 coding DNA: TGCGCCAGCAGCCAGGGGGCGATGAACACTGAAGCTTTCTTT. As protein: CASSQGAMNTEAFF.

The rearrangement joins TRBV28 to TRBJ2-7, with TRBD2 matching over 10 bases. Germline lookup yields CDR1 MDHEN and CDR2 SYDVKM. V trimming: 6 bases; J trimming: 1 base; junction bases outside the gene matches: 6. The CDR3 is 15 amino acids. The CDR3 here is CASSDSGRESYEQYF. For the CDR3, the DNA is TGTGCCAGCAGCGACAGCGGGAGGGAGTCCTACGAGCAGTACTTC.

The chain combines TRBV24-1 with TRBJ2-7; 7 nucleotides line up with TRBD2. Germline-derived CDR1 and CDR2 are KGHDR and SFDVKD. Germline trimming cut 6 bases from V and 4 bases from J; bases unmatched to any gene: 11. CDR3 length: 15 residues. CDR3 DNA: TGTGCCACCAGTCCCTCAGCCGGGGGGAGTTACGAGCAGTACTTC. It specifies CATSPSAGGSYEQYF.

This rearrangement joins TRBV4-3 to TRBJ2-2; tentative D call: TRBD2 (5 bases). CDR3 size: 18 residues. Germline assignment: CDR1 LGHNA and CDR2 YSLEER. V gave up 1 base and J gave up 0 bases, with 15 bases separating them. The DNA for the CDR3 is TGCGCCAGCAGCCAAGCCCCCGAACTAGGAGCGAACACCGGGGAGCTGTTTTTT. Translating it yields CASSQAPELGANTGELFF.

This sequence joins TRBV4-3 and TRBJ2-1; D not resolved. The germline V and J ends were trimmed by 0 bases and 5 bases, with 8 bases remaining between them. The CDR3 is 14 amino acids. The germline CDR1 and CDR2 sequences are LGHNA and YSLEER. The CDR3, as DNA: TGCGCCAGCAGCCAAGAGACCGCGAACAATGAGCAGTTCTTC. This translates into CASSQETANNEQFF.

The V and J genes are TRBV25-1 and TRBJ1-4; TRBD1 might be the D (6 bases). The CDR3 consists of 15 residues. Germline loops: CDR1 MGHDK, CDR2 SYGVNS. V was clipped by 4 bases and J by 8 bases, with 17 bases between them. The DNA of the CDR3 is TGTGCCAGCAGTGCAGGGGCCGGGTGGGAAGAAAAACTGTTTTTT. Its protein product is CASSAGAGWEEKLFF. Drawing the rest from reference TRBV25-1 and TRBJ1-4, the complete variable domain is EADIYQTPRYLVIGTGKKITLECSQTMGHDKMYWYQQDPGMELHLIHYSYGVNSTEKGDLSSESTVSRIRTEHFPLTLESARPSHTSQYLCASSAGAGWEEKLFFGSGTQLSVL.

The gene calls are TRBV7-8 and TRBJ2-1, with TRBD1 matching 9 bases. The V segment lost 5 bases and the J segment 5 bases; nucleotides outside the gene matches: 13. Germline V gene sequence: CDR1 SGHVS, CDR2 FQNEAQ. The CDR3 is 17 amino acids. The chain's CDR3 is CASSVAGTGYGDNEQFF. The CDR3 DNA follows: TGTGCCAGCAGCGTCGCCGGGACAGGGTATGGGGACAATGAGCAGTTCTTC.

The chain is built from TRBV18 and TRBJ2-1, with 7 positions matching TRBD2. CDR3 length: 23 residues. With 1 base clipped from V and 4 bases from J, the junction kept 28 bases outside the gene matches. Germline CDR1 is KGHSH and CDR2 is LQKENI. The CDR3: CASSPRQVRGVTNVTSPYNEQFF. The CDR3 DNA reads TGTGCCAGCTCACCACGCCAGGTACGGGGGGTAACCAATGTAACCTCCCCATACAATGAGCAGTTCTTC.